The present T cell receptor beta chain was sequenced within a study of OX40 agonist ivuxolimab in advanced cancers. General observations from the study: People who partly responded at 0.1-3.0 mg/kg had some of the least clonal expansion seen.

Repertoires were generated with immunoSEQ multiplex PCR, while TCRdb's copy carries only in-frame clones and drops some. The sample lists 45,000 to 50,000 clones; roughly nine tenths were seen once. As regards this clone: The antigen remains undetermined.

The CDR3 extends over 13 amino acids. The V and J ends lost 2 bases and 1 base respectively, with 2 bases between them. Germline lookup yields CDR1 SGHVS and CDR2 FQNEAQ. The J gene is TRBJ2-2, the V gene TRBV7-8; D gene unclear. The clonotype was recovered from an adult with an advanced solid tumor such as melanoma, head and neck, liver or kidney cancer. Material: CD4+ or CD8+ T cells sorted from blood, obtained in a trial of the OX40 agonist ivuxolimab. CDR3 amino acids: CASSLRNTGELFF. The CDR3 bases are TGTGCCAGCAGCTTACGGAACACCGGGGAGCTGTTTTTT. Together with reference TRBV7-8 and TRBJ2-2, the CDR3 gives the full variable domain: GAGVSQSPRYKVAKRGQDVALRCDPISGHVSLFWYQQALGQGPEFLTYFQNEAQLDKSGLPSDRFFAERPEGSVSTLKIQRTQQEDSAVYLCASSLRNTGELFFGEGSRLTVL.